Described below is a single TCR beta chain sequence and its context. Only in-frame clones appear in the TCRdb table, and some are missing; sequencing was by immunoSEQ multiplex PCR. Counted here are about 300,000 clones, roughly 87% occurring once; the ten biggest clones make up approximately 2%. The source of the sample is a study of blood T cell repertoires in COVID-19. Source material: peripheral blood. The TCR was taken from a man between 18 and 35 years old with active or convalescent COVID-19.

The CDR3 region has the DNA TGTGCCAGCAGTTACCGGGACACCAATTCACCCCTCCACTTT. This sequence encodes CASSYRDTNSPLHF. The gene calls are TRBV6-5 and TRBJ1-6; maybe TRBD1 (6 bases). Trimming took off 2 bases at V and 7 bases at J, with 9 bases between the two ends. The CDR3 spans 14 residues. The V gene's germline CDR1 is MNHEY and CDR2 SVGAGI.